The 13 T cell receptor beta chains below all came from one sample that was sequenced in a study of blood T cell repertoires in COVID-19. Assay: immunoSEQ multiplex PCR; the TCRdb copy retains only in-frame clones and omits some. This sample has 85,000 to 100,000 clones; 70% to 90% occur once, and the top ten carry 25% to 35%. Sequencing was carried out using peripheral blood. These receptors originate from a man aged 45 to 65 with active or convalescent COVID-19.

The chain links TRBV24-1 to TRBJ2-6; tentatively, D is TRBD2 (5 bases). CDR1 is KGHDR and CDR2 is SFDVKD in the germline V gene. The CDR3 runs to 17 residues. The V gene lost 3 bases and the J gene lost 1 base, with 12 bases spanning the gap. The DNA of the CDR3 is TGTGCCACCAGTGATCCGTCCGGGATGTCTGGGGCCAACGTCCTGACTTTC. Protein sequence: CATSDPSGMSGANVLTF.

The chain recombines TRBV6-6 with TRBJ2-2, with TRBD2 identical over 7 bases. CDR3 length: 16 amino acids. The germline CDR1 and CDR2 sequences are MNHNY and SVGAGI (reference sequence). Trimming took 4 bases from V and 3 from J; bases not matched to a gene: 8. CDR3 sequence (DNA): TGTGCCAGCAGTTTAGGACCGGGAGGTGACACCGGGGAGCTGTTTTTT. It codes for CASSLGPGGDTGELFF.

This clone was seen more than once but under ten times. V is TRBV5-1 and J is TRBJ1-1, with 9 bases identical to TRBD1. Germline V gives CDR1 SGHRS, CDR2 YFSETQ. This CDR3 comprises 16 residues. V shed 2 bases, J shed 7 bases, and the junction held 12 bases outside the gene matches. For the CDR3, the DNA is TGCGCCAGCAGCTTCCCGGGACAGGGTATTATAAGTGAAGCTTTCTTT. Protein sequence: CASSFPGQGIISEAFF.

This chain uses TRBV2 with TRBJ2-7, with 7 bases identical to TRBD1. The germline CDR1 and CDR2 sequences are SNHLY and FYNNEI. Trimming took 4 bases from V and 0 from J; bases not matched to a gene: 9. The CDR3 runs 16 residues. CDR3 sequence (DNA): TGTGCCAGCAGTGGACCGGGACAGCGAAGCTCCTACGAGCAGTACTTC. It translates to CASSGPGQRSSYEQYF.

Only one count was recorded for this clone. This sequence joins TRBV6-1 and TRBJ1-2, with D unclear. Germline lookup yields CDR1 MNHNS and CDR2 SASEGT. Trimming removed 7 bases at V and 3 bases at J, with 12 bases between. This CDR3 spans 13 amino acids. CDR3 coding DNA: TGTGCCAGCACTGAGGTGGCAGACTATGGCTACACCTTC. As protein: CASTEVADYGYTF.

V is TRBV5-1 and J is TRBJ2-2, with 8 bases that match TRBD1. The CDR3 is 15 residues long. Germline CDR1 and CDR2: SGHRS and YFSETQ. V dropped 4 bases and J dropped 7; count of bases not matched to a gene: 9. The CDR3 here is CASSGGQGAVGELFF. The DNA of the CDR3 is TGCGCCAGCAGCGGCGGGCAGGGGGCCGTCGGGGAGCTGTTTTTT.

This rearrangement joins TRBV2 to TRBJ1-4, with D possibly matching TRBD1 (6 bases). The CDR3 sequence is 14 residues long. Per germline, CDR1 SNHLY and CDR2 FYNNEI. With 5 bases removed from V and 4 bases from J, the gap between germline ends came to 11 bases. For the CDR3, the DNA is TGTGCCAGCAGTATACAGGGTCTTAATGAAAAACTGTTTTTT. Amino acids: CASSIQGLNEKLFF.

This chain connects TRBV9 to TRBJ2-5; TRBD1 matches 9 bases. The CDR3 spans 15 residues. Germline-derived CDR1 and CDR2 are SGDLS and YYNGEE. Trimming cost V 0 bases and J 5 bases; bases outside gene matches: 5. CDR3 DNA: TGTGCCAGCAGCGTAGGAACAGGGGGCGGTGAGACCCAGTACTTC. Its protein is CASSVGTGGGETQYF. Complete variable domain (other parts from reference TRBV9 and TRBJ2-5): DSGVTQTPKHLITATGQRVTLRCSPRSGDLSVYWYQQSLDQGLQFLIQYYNGEERAKGNILERFSAQQFPDLHSELNLSSLELGDSALYFCASSVGTGGGETQYFGPGTRLLVL.

The rearrangement joins TRBV14 to TRBJ2-1; TRBD2 matches 11 bases. Per the germline V gene, CDR1 is SGHDN and CDR2 is FVKESK. CDR3 length: 16 residues. Losses at the gene ends were 3 bases for V and 1 base for J; bases not matched to a gene: 2. CDR3 residues: CASSHLAGGSYNEQFF. The CDR3 nucleotides read TGTGCCAGCAGCCACCTAGCGGGAGGATCCTACAATGAGCAGTTCTTC.

This clone is a singleton in its sample. The rearrangement links TRBV6-5 to TRBJ1-6; TRBD1 agrees at 7 bases. The V segment lost 7 bases and the J segment 6 bases; nucleotides outside the gene matches: 9. CDR1 is MNHEY and CDR2 is SVGAGI in the germline V gene. The CDR3 runs 15 residues. CDR3 protein: CASMNRDRVNSPLHF. CDR3 sequence (DNA): TGTGCCAGCATGAACCGGGACAGAGTTAATTCACCCCTCCACTTT.

This clone is a singleton in its sample. V and J are TRBV28 and TRBJ2-3; 10 bases match TRBD2. Germline loops: CDR1 MDHEN, CDR2 SYDVKM. The V gene end was trimmed by 7 bases and the J gene end by 1 base; junction bases not matched to a gene: 5. The CDR3 consists of 15 residues. CDR3 sequence (DNA): TGTGCCAGCAACTTAGCGGGAGGTCGCACAGATACGCAGTATTTT. Protein sequence: CASNLAGGRTDTQYF.

In this sample, this clone turned up once. The genes are TRBV7-9 and TRBJ2-7; 9 positions match TRBD2. Losses at the gene ends were 1 base for V and 7 bases for J; bases not matched to a gene: 11. Germline V CDR1 and CDR2: SEHNR, FQNEAQ (reference sequence). The CDR3 loop spans 16 amino acids. CDR3 bases: TGTGCCAGCAGCTTAGATGTGACTAGCGGATCGGGGGAGCAGTACTTC. This translates into CASSLDVTSGSGEQYF.

The rearrangement joins TRBV18 to TRBJ1-2; D call uncertain. The CDR3 consists of 14 residues. From germline, CDR1 is KGHSH and CDR2 LQKENI. The V and J ends lost 2 bases and 4 bases respectively, with 11 bases between them. CDR3 sequence (DNA): TGTGCCAGCTCACCAATAAGTGTCGGCTATGGCTACACCTTC. Translating gives CASSPISVGYGYTF.